Each of the 27 T cell receptor beta chains below was sequenced from the same sample in a study of T-cell reconstitution after alpha-beta-depleted transplantation in children listed by TCRdb under 2016. This specimen's treatment or condition label, interpreted: allogeneic hematopoietic cell transplantation with graft depleted of TCRalphabeta T cells and CD19 B cells. Library prep was done by PCR. TCRdb shows the sequencer as Illumina HiSeq 2500. TCR library preparation used molecular barcoding, with unique molecular identifiers applied to normalize quantification of the TCRbeta repertoire. Clones were called with MiXCR by TCRdb after fastp trimmed the public reads at Q25, and only in-frame beta chains were retained. Rows with one shared CDR3 protein collapse into an entry with the most common genes and DNA. The sample has hundreds of thousands of distinct CDR3 sequences on record, 10% to 15% of them singletons. The ten largest account for 2.2% of the sample.

The sample consisted of PBMCs, mostly from graft donor cells, taken 360 days after TCRalphabeta/CD19-depleted stem cell transplant. These receptors were collected from a male patient aged 10-17 years who had a stem cell transplant for acute myeloid leukemia, so the T cells may come from the graft donor.

This clonotype was recorded a few times. The chain is built from TRBV28 and TRBJ1-6, with unresolved D. This CDR3 region has 14 residues. From germline, CDR1 is MDHEN and CDR2 SYDVKM. Trimming pared 3 bases from V and 7 bases from J, leaving 10 bases between. CDR3 in amino acids: CASSFLGGNSPLHF. The CDR3 DNA is TGTGCCAGCAGTTTTTTGGGAGGGAATTCACCCCTCCACTTT.

This clonotype occurred a few times. The V and J genes are TRBV28 and TRBJ2-5, with D perhaps TRBD1 or TRBD2 (5 bases each). The CDR3 runs 14 residues. Germline V gene data show CDR1 as MDHEN and CDR2 as SYDVKM. Between the trimmed V and J ends, which lost 5 bases and 5 bases, there was a span of 15 bases. The CDR3 protein is CASSPPGPWETQYF. The CDR3 region has the DNA TGTGCCAGCAGTCCGCCGGGACCGTGGGAGACCCAGTACTTC.

This clonotype was counted ten times or more. V and J are TRBV7-9 and TRBJ2-3; 7 bases align to TRBD2. The V gene's germline CDR1 is SEHNR and CDR2 FQNEAQ (reference sequence). CDR3 length: 17 amino acids. V lost 1 base, J lost 2 bases, and 9 bases stayed unmatched. The CDR3 region has the DNA TGTGCCAGCAGCTTAGGTGTGCTAGCGGAGACCACAGATACGCAGTATTTT. Translating it yields CASSLGVLAETTDTQYF.

The chain joins TRBV19 to TRBJ1-1; D gene unclear. The CDR3 runs 12 residues. CDR1 and CDR2 from the germline V gene are LNHDA and SQIVND (reference sequence). Trimming took off 2 bases at V and 5 bases at J, with 6 bases between the two ends. The CDR3 nucleotides are TGTGCCAGTAGTATATTAGGGACTGAAGCTTTCTTT. Its translation: CASSILGTEAFF.

This chain uses TRBV25-1 with TRBJ2-6; D gene unclear. CDR1 MGHDK and CDR2 SYGVNS come from the germline V gene. CDR3 length equals 14 residues. Trimming stripped 5 bases from V and 0 bases from J, with 5 bases between. The CDR3 is CASSQFSGANVLTF. The CDR3 DNA is TGTGCCAGCAGTCAGTTCTCTGGGGCCAACGTCCTGACTTTC.

On this clonotype: A junction end diverges from the germline sequence, so it may reflect a read error. The chain recombines TRBV20-1 with TRBJ2-1; TRBD2 agrees at 11 bases. This CDR3 contains 17 residues. Germline CDR1 reads DFQATT; CDR2 reads SNEGSKA (reference sequence). CDR3 in amino acids: CCARDLTSGSVYNEQFF. The CDR3 DNA sequence: TGCTGTGCTAGAGACCTAACTAGCGGGAGCGTTTACAATGAGCAGTTCTTC.

This clonotype was found a few times. The chain is built from TRBV7-2 and TRBJ2-2; D gene ambiguous. This CDR3 is 13 amino acids long. The germline V and J ends were trimmed by 5 bases and 6 bases, with 10 bases remaining between them. Germline CDR1 and CDR2: SGHTA and FQGNSA. The CDR3 DNA reads as TGTGCCAGCAGCCGCCACGGGCCCGGGGAGCTGTTTTTT. It is translated as CASSRHGPGELFF.

The chain couples TRBV7-6 to TRBJ2-2; 8 nucleotides agree with TRBD1. Germline CDR1 is SGHVS and CDR2 is FNYEAQ. The CDR3 loop spans 16 amino acids. V lost 5 bases to trimming and J lost 0 bases; unmatched junction nucleotides: 5. CDR3 coding DNA: TGTGCCAGCAGCGTCGGACAGGGCGCGAACACCGGGGAGCTGTTTTTT. It specifies CASSVGQGANTGELFF.

The chain carries TRBV10-3 and TRBJ2-3, with D unclear. The germline V gene has CDR1 ENHRY and CDR2 SYGVKD. The CDR3 is made up of 12 amino acids. The V gene lost 8 bases and the J gene lost 2 bases, with 8 bases spanning the gap. The CDR3, as DNA: TGTGCCATCGCAAGCCTCACAGATACGCAGTATTTT. Amino acid sequence: CAIASLTDTQYF.

On this clonotype itself: As the CDR3 is not closed by the conserved phenylalanine or tryptophan, this likely results from a read error. The chain couples TRBV7-2 to TRBJ1-2, with D perhaps TRBD1 (5 bases). This CDR3 spans 16 amino acids. Germline loops: CDR1 SGHTA, CDR2 FQGNSA. This CDR3 is CASSVARGALGYGYTL. The CDR3 nucleotides are TGTGCCAGCAGCGTAGCTAGGGGCGCATTAGGTTATGGCTACACCCTC.

This clonotype showed up many times. This chain joins TRBV20-1 and TRBJ2-7, with a tentative D call TRBD2 (6 bases). The CDR3 is 13 residues long. Trimming cost V 3 bases and J 2 bases, with 11 bases left between them. Germline V gene data show CDR1 as DFQATT and CDR2 as SNEGSKA (reference sequence). The CDR3 is CSASDGSAYEQYF. CDR3 in DNA: TGCAGTGCTAGTGACGGGAGCGCCTACGAGCAGTACTTC.

This clonotype was seen more than once but under ten times. The chain joins TRBV28 to TRBJ2-5; 14 positions agree with TRBD2. The CDR3 consists of 19 residues. Germline CDR1 and CDR2: MDHEN and SYDVKM. V dropped 6 bases and J dropped 4; count of bases not matched to a gene: 16. Here the CDR3 reads CASSWGTSGRREDGETQYF. The CDR3 DNA is TGTGCCAGCAGCTGGGGGACTAGCGGGAGACGCGAAGACGGAGAGACCCAGTACTTC.

This clonotype has a handful of counts. This chain links TRBV28 with TRBJ1-5; TRBD1 aligns across 8 bases. The length of the CDR3 is 13 residues. Looked up from germline, CDR1 is MDHEN and CDR2 is SYDVKM. V shed 10 bases, J shed 4 bases, and the junction held 6 bases outside the gene matches. The CDR3 nucleotides are TGTGCCAACAGGGGGGGCAGAAATCAGCCCCAGCATTTT. This gives the protein CANRGGRNQPQHF. The full variable domain, its missing parts supplied by reference TRBV28 and TRBJ1-5, is DVKVTQSSRYLVKRTGEKVFLECVQDMDHENMFWYRQDPGLGLRLIYFSYDVKMKEKGDIPEGYSVSREKKERFSLILESASTNQTSMYLCANRGGRNQPQHFGDGTRLSIL.

The genes are TRBV6-5 and TRBJ1-2, with D hard to call. CDR1 and CDR2 (germline): MNHEY, SVGAGI. This CDR3 region has 11 residues. Trimming stripped 6 bases from V and 3 bases from J, with 5 bases between. CDR3 DNA sequence: TGTGCCAGCAGGACCTACTATGGCTACACCTTC. This translates into CASRTYYGYTF.

This clonotype was seen more than once but under ten times. This chain uses TRBV21-1 with TRBJ1-4. TRBV21-1 is a listed pseudogene. This CDR3 comprises 16 residues. The CDR3 spells CASSKGSGGYNEKLFF. CDR3 bases: TGTGCCAGCAGCAAAGGATCAGGCGGATACAATGAAAAACTGTTTTTT.

Many counts were recorded for this clonotype. The chain combines TRBV9 with TRBJ2-2; D could derive from TRBD1 or TRBD2 (5 bases each). Per the germline V gene, CDR1 is SGDLS and CDR2 is YYNGEE. This CDR3 has 14 residues. The ends were cut back, 10 bases at V and 6 bases at J, with 19 bases in the middle. Here the CDR3 DNA reads TGTGCCGGATCACAGGAGGCGTACCCCGGGGAGCTGTTTTTT. This gives the protein CAGSQEAYPGELFF.

The table lists this clonotype with many counts. V gene TRBV29-1 combines with J gene TRBJ2-2, with D tentatively TRBD2 (5 bases). Trimming took 3 bases from V and 6 from J, leaving 8 bases between them. CDR3 size: 12 residues. CDR1 is SQVTM and CDR2 is ANQGSEA in the germline V gene. The CDR3 sequence: CSVEGVPGELFF. CDR3 coding DNA: TGCAGCGTTGAGGGAGTACCCGGGGAGCTGTTTTTT.

This clonotype was detected a few times. The rearrangement uses TRBV7-2 and TRBJ2-7, with D maybe TRBD2 (6 bases). V lost 1 base to trimming and J lost 4 bases, with 20 bases between them. CDR1 is SGHTA, CDR2 FQGNSA, per germline. The CDR3 length is 17 residues. The DNA for the CDR3 is TGTGCCAGCAGCTTAGGCGGGTCGGGAGTTTTGCATTACGAGCAGTACTTC. Translating gives CASSLGGSGVLHYEQYF.

This clonotype was counted only a few times. The chain employs TRBV20-1 and TRBJ2-1; D uncertain. Trimming pared 6 bases from V and 9 bases from J, leaving 12 bases between. Germline CDR1 reads DFQATT; CDR2 reads SNEGSKA (reference sequence). This CDR3 region has 11 residues. The DNA of the CDR3 is TGCAGTGCCCGGACCCCGGCTGAGCAGTTCTTC. This encodes CSARTPAEQFF.

The V call is TRBV3-1, the J call TRBJ1-1, with TRBD1 as a possible D gene (5 bases). V shed 10 bases and J shed 10 bases, with 25 bases lying between them. The length of the CDR3 is 14 residues. The germline V gene encodes CDR1 LGHDT and CDR2 YNNKEL (reference sequence). CDR3 DNA sequence: TGTGCCACCACCCAAGATTTGACAGTTCGACCAGCTTTCTTT. Protein product: CATTQDLTVRPAFF.

This clonotype was seen repeatedly, ten times or more. J is TRBJ2-1 and V is TRBV27; TRBD1 agrees at 7 bases. Germline CDR1 reads MNHEY; CDR2 reads SMNVEV (reference sequence). V dropped 5 bases and J dropped 7; count of bases not matched to a gene: 14. CDR3 length: 16 residues. The CDR3 loop is CASSPRTGWGRNEQFF. As DNA, the CDR3 is TGTGCCAGCAGTCCCCGGACAGGATGGGGTCGGAATGAGCAGTTCTTC.

This clonotype was seen repeatedly, ten times or more. The chain links TRBV29-1 to TRBJ1-4, with TRBD1 matching over 12 bases. This CDR3 is 14 amino acids long. Trimming at V came to 4 bases and at J to 7 bases, leaving 4 bases not matched to a gene. Germline lookup yields CDR1 SQVTM and CDR2 ANQGSEA. The CDR3 reads CSVGGQGAGEKLFF. Here the CDR3 DNA reads TGCAGCGTTGGGGGACAGGGGGCCGGTGAAAAACTGTTTTTT.

This chain uses TRBV5-1 with TRBJ2-5; TRBD1 is a possible D gene (6 bases). This CDR3 comprises 14 residues. Trimming pared 3 bases from V and 5 bases from J, leaving 14 bases between. Germline V gene lookup returns CDR1 SGHRS and CDR2 YFSETQ. In DNA form, the CDR3 reads TGCGCCAGCAGCTGGAGGTCAGGGGATGAGACCCAGTACTTC. It specifies CASSWRSGDETQYF.

In this sample, this clonotype turned up many times. J is TRBJ2-1 and V is TRBV28; D possibly corresponds to TRBD2 (5 bases). Germline CDR1 and CDR2: MDHEN and SYDVKM. Between the trimmed V and J ends, which lost 3 bases and 8 bases, there was a span of 20 bases. The CDR3 has 16 amino acids. CDR3 nucleotides: TGTGCCAGCAGTTTTTCTCTTAGCGCTCGACTGGATGAGCAGTTCTTC. Translating it yields CASSFSLSARLDEQFF.

In this sample, this clonotype turned up a few times. The chain combines TRBV12-3 or TRBV12-4 with TRBJ1-2; no clear D gene. V dropped 7 bases and J dropped 8 bases, with 14 bases sitting between them. This CDR3 has 12 residues. The CDR3 DNA follows: TGTGCCAGCACGATTTTAGCGGGCGGCTACACCTTC. Its translation: CASTILAGGYTF.

This clonotype appeared a few times. The chain links TRBV29-1 to TRBJ2-4, with D maybe TRBD2 (6 bases). V lost 4 bases and J lost 3, with 7 bases in between. CDR1 SQVTM and CDR2 ANQGSEA come from the germline V gene. There are 12 residues in the CDR3. Here the CDR3 reads CSVGDFKNIQYF. The CDR3 region has the DNA TGCAGCGTTGGGGACTTCAAAAACATTCAGTACTTC.

This clonotype was seen only a few times. V is TRBV5-5 and J is TRBJ2-7; a possible D gene is TRBD1 (6 bases). The CDR3 is made up of 14 amino acids. The V end lost 5 bases, the J end lost 7 bases, and 19 bases lay between the germline ends. Germline V lookup: CDR1 SGHKS, CDR2 YYEKEE (reference sequence). For the CDR3, the DNA is TGTGCCAGCAGAGCCTTTGGGCCCAGGGGTGAGCAGTACTTC. Protein product: CASRAFGPRGEQYF.